These T cell receptor beta chains were read from a single sample in a study of T cells in Graves' hyperthyroidism and ophthalmopathy. In TCRdb, the multiplex PCR reads were re-called with MiXCR into one record per CDR3 protein. Of around 300,000 distinct CDR3 sequences in the sample, roughly a fifth were seen once. Sequencing was performed on blood. The receptors originated from a man aged 45-60 years with Graves' ophthalmopathy. Both conserved end residues are part of each CDR3. The order of the fields is clone size, CDR3 length, J gene, V gene, D gene, CDR3 protein, CDR3 DNA. The D gene is left open where the match is weak. Some rows mark clone size as missing; the rest say once, few, many or name a class of expanded clone.

>-|14|TRBJ2-1|TRBV5-1|TRBD2
CASGETSGNNEQFF
TGCGCCAGCGGCGAGACTAGCGGGAACAATGAGCAGTTCTTC
>many|13|TRBJ1-2|TRBV7-9|-
CASSPPGDYGYTF
TGTGCCAGCAGCCCGCCGGGGGACTATGGCTACACCTTC
>-|15|TRBJ1-1|TRBV5-6|-
CASSVVLTANTEAFF
TGTGCCAGCAGCGTCGTTTTGACCGCGAACACTGAAGCTTTCTTT
>many|15|TRBJ2-1|TRBV5-1|TRBD1
CATPPDRGKEGEQFF
TGCGCCACACCGCCAGACAGGGGGAAGGAGGGTGAGCAGTTCTTC
>many|14|TRBJ1-1|TRBV20-1|-
CSASVAGMNTEAFF
TGCAGTGCTAGTGTGGCAGGCATGAACACTGAAGCTTTCTTT
>few|15|TRBJ2-2|TRBV19|-
CASSWTQTNTGELFF
TGTGCCAGTAGTTGGACTCAAACGAACACCGGGGAGCTGTTTTTT
>-|15|TRBJ2-2|TRBV7-3|-
CASSWARTNTGELFF
TGTGCCAGCAGCTGGGCCCGGACGAACACCGGGGAGCTGTTTTTT
>many|14|TRBJ2-2|TRBV20-1|TRBD1
CSATGVFRTGELFF
TGCAGTGCGACAGGGGTTTTTAGGACCGGGGAGCTGTTTTTT
>many|15|TRBJ1-2|TRBV4-1|-
CASSQDPTGDYGYTF
TGCGCCAGCAGCCAAGATCCGACAGGAGACTATGGCTACACCTTC
>many|15|TRBJ1-1|TRBV13|TRBD1
CASSRRTGNFPEAFF
TGTGCCAGCAGCCGTCGGACAGGGAATTTCCCTGAAGCTTTCTTT
>-|17|TRBJ2-7|TRBV11-2|-
CASSLDPGLSSSYEQYF
TGTGCCAGCAGCTTAGATCCCGGTCTGAGTAGCTCCTACGAGCAGTACTTC
>few|14|TRBJ2-1|TRBV19|TRBD2
CASSIGLAGDEQFF
TGTGCCAGTAGTATCGGACTAGCGGGAGATGAGCAGTTCTTC
>few|18|TRBJ1-5|TRBV12-3/TRBV12-4|-
CASSNDRRGARSGQPQHF
TGTGCCAGCAGCAACGATAGACGGGGGGCGAGATCCGGTCAGCCCCAGCATTTT
>many|16|TRBJ1-5|TRBV12-3/TRBV12-4|-
CASSFAPPGGNQPQHF
TGTGCCAGCAGTTTCGCCCCCCCGGGCGGCAATCAGCCCCAGCATTTT
>few|15|TRBJ2-1|TRBV9|TRBD2
CASSVGGGRDDEQFF
TGTGCCAGCAGCGTAGGAGGCGGGAGGGACGATGAGCAGTTCTTC
>many|15|TRBJ2-1|TRBV3-1|-
CASSQGGASYNEQFF
TGTGCCAGCAGCCAAGGGGGGGCTTCCTACAATGAGCAGTTCTTC
>few|14|TRBJ2-3|TRBV18|-
CASSLSAAGDTQYF
TGTGCCAGCTCACTTTCTGCAGCCGGAGATACGCAGTATTTT
>-|15|TRBJ2-3|TRBV2|-
CASASRYLRGDTQYF
TGTGCCAGCGCGTCGAGATACCTCAGGGGCGATACGCAGTATTTT
>many|16|TRBJ2-1|TRBV18|TRBD2
CASSLTSGNRHNEQFF
TGTGCCAGCTCATTGACTAGCGGGAATAGACACAATGAGCAGTTCTTC
>many|13|TRBJ1-1|TRBV2|-
CASIREGNTEAFF
TGTGCCAGCATTAGGGAGGGGAACACTGAAGCTTTCTTT